This entry lists 12 T cell receptor beta chains sequenced from one sample in a study of technical replicates of blood from a few donors. Repertoires were generated with immunoSEQ multiplex PCR, while TCRdb's copy carries only in-frame clones and drops some. The sample carries 70,000 to 75,000 clones, 95% recorded once. The sequenced material came from T cells isolated from PBMCs. These receptors all come from a human donor in good health.

The chain has TRBV27 and TRBJ1-1, with 9 bases lining up with TRBD1. V trimming: 7 bases; J trimming: 0 bases; junction bases outside the gene matches: 12. This CDR3 region has 17 residues. The germline V gene has CDR1 MNHEY and CDR2 SMNVEV (reference sequence). Here the CDR3 DNA reads TGTGCCAGCACTCCGTACAGGGGGCCTTCCATGAACACTGAAGCTTTCTTT. Translation: CASTPYRGPSMNTEAFF.

This chain uses TRBV9 with TRBJ2-7; TRBD1 aligns across 8 bases. Germline V gene data show CDR1 as SGDLS and CDR2 as YYNGEE. The junction had 7 bases not matched to a gene; V was cut back by 3 bases and J by 5 bases. The CDR3 spans 14 residues. The CDR3 spells CASSGEQGAHEQYF. CDR3 coding DNA: TGTGCCAGCAGCGGGGAGCAGGGGGCCCACGAGCAGTACTTC.

This clone was seen once. The chain is built from TRBV19 and TRBJ1-1, with D unresolved. The germline V gene has CDR1 LNHDA and CDR2 SQIVND (reference sequence). Trimming took 1 base from V and 1 from J, leaving 7 bases between them. The CDR3 sequence is 14 residues long. Written as DNA, the CDR3 is TGTGCCAGTAGTATAGGTGGCTCGAACACTGAAGCTTTCTTT. This codes for CASSIGGSNTEAFF.

The CDR3 nucleotides are TGTGCCAGCTCACAACAGGGCTCACTGTTTTTT. It is translated as CASSQQGSLFF. This chain connects TRBV18 to TRBJ1-4; D may be TRBD1 (6 bases). With 4 bases removed from V and 13 bases from J, the gap between germline ends came to 10 bases. Germline lookup yields CDR1 KGHSH and CDR2 LQKENI. The CDR3 totals 11 residues. Together with reference TRBV18 and TRBJ1-4, the CDR3 gives the full variable domain: NAGVMQNPRHLVRRRGQEARLRCSPMKGHSHVYWYRQLPEEGLKFMVYLQKENIIDESGMPKERFSAEFPKEGPSILRIQQVVRGDSAAYFCASSQQGSLFFGSGTQLSVL.

CDR3 in DNA: TGCGCCAGCAGCCAACGGGCAGATACGCAGTATTTT. Its translation is CASSQRADTQYF. The chain joins TRBV5-1 to TRBJ2-3; D is uncertain. The V gene's germline CDR1 is SGHRS and CDR2 YFSETQ. V lost 4 bases, J lost 4 bases, and 7 bases lay in between. CDR3 length equals 12 residues.

The chain combines TRBV4-2 with TRBJ1-2; D gene unclear. V was trimmed by 1 base and J by 2 bases, leaving 8 bases between them. The germline V gene encodes CDR1 LGHNA and CDR2 YNFKEQ. The CDR3 spans 14 residues. Here the CDR3 DNA reads TGTGCCAGCAGCCAAGCGGGGTCGAACTATGGCTACACCTTC. This sequence encodes CASSQAGSNYGYTF.

This chain connects TRBV19 to TRBJ1-4, with a weak D call TRBD1 (5 bases). V lost 6 bases, J lost 0 bases, and 11 bases lay in between. This CDR3 is built from 15 residues. Germline values: CDR1 LNHDA, CDR2 SQIVND (reference sequence). CDR3 amino acids: CASRKQATTNEKLFF. Here the CDR3 DNA reads TGTGCCAGTAGGAAACAGGCTACAACTAATGAAAAACTGTTTTTT.

This rearrangement joins TRBV28 to TRBJ2-5; TRBD2 agrees at 7 bases. The germline CDR1 and CDR2 sequences are MDHEN and SYDVKM. This CDR3 spans 15 amino acids. V lost 5 bases, J lost 3 bases, and 9 bases stayed unmatched. CDR3 DNA: TGTGCCAGCAGTGCCGGGAGGACCCTAAAAGAGACCCAGTACTTC. This translates into CASSAGRTLKETQYF.

This sequence joins TRBV25-1 and TRBJ2-7; tentatively, D is TRBD2 (6 bases). V gave up 8 bases and J gave up 2 bases, with 13 bases separating them. Germline CDR1 and CDR2: MGHDK and SYGVNS. The CDR3 runs to 13 residues. Here the CDR3 reads CASAREIPYEQYF. DNA of the CDR3: TGTGCCAGCGCCCGGGAGATCCCCTACGAGCAGTACTTC.

The chain has TRBV4-1 and TRBJ1-2; D not resolved. The germline CDR1 and CDR2 sequences are MGHRA and YSYEKL. There are 16 residues in the CDR3. The ends were cut back, 1 base at V and 2 bases at J, with 14 bases in the middle. CDR3 nucleotides: TGCGCCAGCAGCCAAGCCAACAGCAGACCCAACTATGGCTACACCTTC. Encoded protein: CASSQANSRPNYGYTF.

V is TRBV14 and J is TRBJ1-2, with D uncertain. Per germline, CDR1 SGHDN and CDR2 FVKESK. The V end lost 4 bases, the J end lost 6 bases, and 12 bases lay between the germline ends. This CDR3 has 13 amino acids. Here the CDR3 DNA reads TGTGCCAGCAGCCCACCCGGGAATAATGGCTACACCTTC. This gives the protein CASSPPGNNGYTF.

The rearrangement uses TRBV18 and TRBJ1-4; D is uncertain. The CDR3 spans 17 residues. Germline CDR1 KGHSH, CDR2 LQKENI. V was trimmed by 0 bases and J by 8 bases, leaving 19 bases between them. DNA of the CDR3: TGTGCCAGCTCACCACCCATCACGGAGGAAAGTAACGAAAAACTGTTTTTT. Its translation is CASSPPITEESNEKLFF.